A selection of T cell receptor beta chains follows, all from one sample in a study of cytomegalovirus exposure and HLA in healthy donors. Generated by immunoSEQ multiplex PCR, the TCRdb table keeps only in-frame clones and is missing some. The sample lists some 130,000 clones; 70% to 80% were seen once. Material: PBMCs. Receptors originate from a middle-aged man in good health and CMV-seropositive. CDR3s include the opening cysteine and the closing phenylalanine or tryptophan.

TRBV19,NA,CASTLRGGTAAYEQYF
TRBV20-1,TRBJ1-2,CSADTNYGYTF
TRBV25-1,TRBJ2-5,CASSKRREGRETQYF
TRBV5-6,TRBJ1-1,CASSRWAAGAFF
TRBV7-9,TRBJ1-1,CASSFRGGTEAFF
TRBV5-1,TRBJ2-7,CASRGVAGEKDEQYF
TRBV27,TRBJ2-3,CASSLNSGRNTDTQYF
TRBV2,TRBJ1-3,CASGARVRSGNTIYF
TRBV6-1,TRBJ1-5,CASSESRGNQPQHF
TRBV10-3,TRBJ2-3,CAISPGTDTQYF
TRBV5-1,TRBJ2-5,CASSQTGIETQYF
TRBV28,NA,CASSSVDTSYEQYF
TRBV28,TRBJ2-1,CASSLIRDEQFF
TRBV5-6,TRBJ1-5,CASSLPGAQPHHF
TRBV15,TRBJ2-3,CATSDRRSGDTQYF
TRBV5-4,TRBJ1-2,CASSSGRGYTF
TRBV5-1,TRBJ2-7,CASSLLTGDEQYF
TRBV7-9,TRBJ1-4,CSSSTNRDRPEKLFF
TRBV27,TRBJ1-5,CASSLLGTGRRAQPQHF
TRBV7-6,TRBJ2-2,CASSLVAVGELFF
TRBV5-1,TRBJ2-7,CASSLSGSSYEQYF
TRBV28,TRBJ2-7,CASSEGQSEQYF
TRBV19,TRBJ2-1,CASSTRDNPEQFF
TRBV7-9,TRBJ1-4,CSSSLPDRELFF
TRBV5-6,TRBJ2-3,CASRLQGGLGGDTQYF
TRBV25-1,TRBJ2-7,CASSNLAVTYEQYF
TRBV5-1,TRBJ2-5,CASRNQGQETQYF
TRBV5-1,NA,CASKSEAGADYEQYF
TRBV5-1,TRBJ1-3,CASSLGDTGNTIYF
TRBV9,TRBJ1-2,CASKTQGPYGYTF
TRBV7-9,TRBJ2-1,CASSSPGTIGHEQFF
TRBV30,TRBJ2-7,CACQGAYEQYF
TRBV5-1,TRBJ1-2,CASSPRDSRAYGYTF
TRBV7-2,TRBJ2-3,CASSLNLRGLDTQYF
TRBV6-5,TRBJ2-1,CASSRQGSDEQFF
TRBV9,TRBJ2-3,CASSARQGDTDTQYF
TRBV18,TRBJ1-3,CASSPRQTNSGNTIYF
TRBV6-5,TRBJ2-5,CASSRLAGQETQYF
TRBV4-2,TRBJ2-1,CASSRGTSEYNEQFF
TRBV7-8,TRBJ2-5,CASSPRGLAGGETQYF
TRBV28,TRBJ1-2,CASSLSAGVKGYTF
TRBV5-1,TRBJ2-5,CASSRTVSETQYF
TRBV7-8,TRBJ2-7,CASSRGRAGGSYEQYF
TRBV27,TRBJ1-3,CASRLFVGQPNTIYF
TRBV6-5,NA,CASSYVQGSSYEQYF